The subject of this entry is one T cell receptor beta chain. TCRdb used MiXCR to reprocess the RT-PCR reads, holding one entry per CDR3 protein. The table includes about 780,000 distinct CDR3 sequences, around 20% detected once. The ends lost 8 bases at V and 7 bases at J; junction bases unmatched: 9. Per germline, CDR1 LGHDT and CDR2 YNNKEL (reference sequence). The CDR3 extends over 14 amino acids. This sample is drawn from a study of response to subunit inactivated influenza vaccine. This rearrangement joins TRBV3-1 to TRBJ2-1; 9 bases are shared with TRBD2. The receptor's source is a man in his forties or fifties who received an inactivated influenza vaccine. This sample comprised PBMCs from blood, obtained more than 4 days after vaccination. The CDR3 DNA sequence: TGTGCCAGCCACGCGGGAGGGTCGGGTAATGAGCAGTTCTTC. Residues: CASHAGGSGNEQFF.